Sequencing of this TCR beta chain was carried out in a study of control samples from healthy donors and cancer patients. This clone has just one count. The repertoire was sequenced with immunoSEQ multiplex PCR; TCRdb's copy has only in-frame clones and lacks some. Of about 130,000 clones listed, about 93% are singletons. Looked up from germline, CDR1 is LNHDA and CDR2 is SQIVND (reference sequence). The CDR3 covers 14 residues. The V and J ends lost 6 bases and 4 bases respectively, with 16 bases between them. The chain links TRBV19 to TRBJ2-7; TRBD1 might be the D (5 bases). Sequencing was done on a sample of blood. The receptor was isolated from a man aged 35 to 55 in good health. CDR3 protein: CASRKGQGWYEQYF. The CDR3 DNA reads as TGTGCCAGTAGAAAAGGGCAGGGATGGTACGAGCAGTACTTC.